The 24 T cell receptor beta chains below were found in one sample sequenced in a study of blood T cell repertoires in COVID-19. The repertoire was sequenced with immunoSEQ multiplex PCR; TCRdb's copy has only in-frame clones and lacks some. This table has 150,000 to 200,000 clones, just over 90% appearing once. Source material: peripheral blood. These receptors were obtained from a woman aged 60-75 years with COVID-19, enrolled during active disease.

The chain recombines TRBV3-1 (or the pseudogene TRBV3-2) with TRBJ2-1; 10 bases align to TRBD2. CDR1 is LGHDT, CDR2 YNNKEL, per germline (reference sequence). Trimming took 0 bases from V and 16 from J; bases not matched to a gene: 6. The CDR3 is 13 amino acids. The CDR3 sequence: CASSQEAAGGPFF. In nucleotides, the CDR3 is TGTGCCAGCAGCCAAGAAGCAGCGGGGGGGCCTTTCTTC.

This rearrangement joins TRBV6-1 to TRBJ1-5; D is possibly TRBD1 (6 bases). This CDR3 contains 16 residues. Germline CDR1 reads MNHNS; CDR2 reads SASEGT. The V end was cut by 3 bases, the J end by 6 bases, with 18 bases between. The CDR3 bases are TGTGCCAGCAGTGAGGGGGCAGGGAGCTTTGTTCAGCCCCAGCATTTT. Translated: CASSEGAGSFVQPQHF.

The rearrangement links TRBV18 to TRBJ1-5; possibly TRBD1 for D (6 bases). The germline V gene has CDR1 KGHSH and CDR2 LQKENI. Between the trimmed V and J ends, which lost 3 bases and 0 bases, there was a span of 15 bases. CDR3 length: 17 amino acids. DNA of the CDR3: TGTGCCAGCTCACCGTCAGCCGGACAGTATAGCAATCAGCCCCAGCATTTT. This codes for CASSPSAGQYSNQPQHF.

J is TRBJ1-6 and V is TRBV3-1 (or the pseudogene TRBV3-2), with TRBD1 matching over 7 bases. The germline V gene has CDR1 LGHDT and CDR2 YNNKEL (reference sequence). The CDR3 loop spans 15 amino acids. The V segment lost 1 base and the J segment 6 bases; nucleotides outside the gene matches: 3. The CDR3 protein is CASSQGDSRNSPLHF. The CDR3 DNA follows: TGTGCCAGCAGCCAAGGGGACAGCCGTAATTCACCCCTCCACTTT.

The rearrangement joins TRBV10-3 to TRBJ2-3; 8 bases align to TRBD2. V trimming: 4 bases; J trimming: 4 bases; junction bases outside the gene matches: 4. The CDR3 is 14 amino acids. The germline gives CDR1 ENHRY, CDR2 SYGVKD. CDR3 in amino acids: CAISATGGADTQYF. CDR3 in DNA: TGTGCCATCAGTGCTACCGGGGGGGCAGATACGCAGTATTTT.

The rearrangement joins TRBV30 to TRBJ1-2, with 8 bases that match TRBD1. The CDR3 covers 16 residues. CDR1 is GTSNPN, CDR2 SVGIG, per germline (reference sequence). V gave up 1 base and J gave up 2 bases; unmatched junction bases: 9. The CDR3 DNA follows: TGTGCCTGGAGTGCCGCTCTACGGACAGGGAACTATGGCTACACCTTC. It specifies CAWSAALRTGNYGYTF.

The chain couples TRBV27 to TRBJ1-2; the match to TRBD1 covers 8 bases. CDR1 is MNHEY, CDR2 SMNVEV, per germline (reference sequence). V lost 0 bases and J lost 4; bases outside the gene matches: 7. This CDR3 region has 16 residues. The CDR3 nucleotides are TGTGCCAGCAGTTTATCCCCAAGGACAGGGCCCTATGGCTACACCTTC. This codes for CASSLSPRTGPYGYTF.

The chain has TRBV3-1 (or the pseudogene TRBV3-2) and TRBJ2-2, with D unresolved. CDR1 and CDR2 from the germline V gene are LGHDT and YNNKEL (reference sequence). The CDR3 covers 14 residues. V shed 1 base and J shed 6 bases, with 9 bases lying between them. CDR3 DNA sequence: TGTGCCAGCAGCCAAGGAAGCCGGGCCGGGGAGCTGTTTTTT. Translated, it gives CASSQGSRAGELFF.

This chain joins TRBV10-2 and TRBJ1-1; no firm D call. Trimming stripped 2 bases from V and 1 base from J, with 11 bases between. The CDR3 spans 15 residues. CDR1 and CDR2 (germline): WSHSY, SAAADI. The CDR3 spells CASSEGPNRNTEAFF. The CDR3 region has the DNA TGCGCCAGCAGTGAGGGGCCAAACAGGAACACTGAAGCTTTCTTT.

This chain connects TRBV10-3 to TRBJ1-1; D may be TRBD1 (6 bases). In germline, CDR1 is ENHRY, CDR2 SYGVKD. The CDR3 contains 16 residues. V was shortened by 4 bases and J by 3 bases, with 18 bases between the two germline ends. CDR3 sequence: CAISGQTGFVDTEAFF. DNA of the CDR3: TGTGCCATCAGTGGACAAACAGGGTTCGTGGACACTGAAGCTTTCTTT.

The chain has TRBV20-1 and TRBJ2-7; D possibly corresponds to TRBD2 (6 bases). Germline CDR1 reads DFQATT; CDR2 reads SNEGSKA (reference sequence). The CDR3 has 11 amino acids. V shed 3 bases and J shed 5 bases, with 8 bases lying between them. CDR3 DNA sequence: TGCAGTGCTAGCGGGGAGGACGAGCAGTACTTC. Its protein is CSASGEDEQYF.

The V and J genes are TRBV4-1 and TRBJ2-5; no clear D gene. The CDR3 totals 14 residues. V lost 1 base to trimming and J lost 2 bases, with 8 bases between them. The germline gives CDR1 MGHRA, CDR2 YSYEKL. The CDR3 protein is CASSQGHRQETQYF. The CDR3 DNA reads TGCGCCAGCAGCCAAGGACACCGGCAAGAGACCCAGTACTTC.

This clone has just one count. This rearrangement joins TRBV5-4 to TRBJ2-2, with 9 bases lining up with TRBD1. V dropped 4 bases and J dropped 5; count of bases not matched to a gene: 6. From germline, CDR1 is SGHNT and CDR2 YYREEE (reference sequence). The CDR3 consists of 15 residues. The CDR3 coding sequence is TGTGCCAGCAGCCCTCCGGGACAGGGTACCGGGGAGCTGTTTTTT. Translated, it gives CASSPPGQGTGELFF.

This clone was seen just once. The genes are TRBV29-1 and TRBJ1-1; D is possibly TRBD1 (5 bases). Germline V gene sequence: CDR1 SQVTM, CDR2 ANQGSEA. The CDR3 has 16 residues. V lost 2 bases, J lost 0 bases, and 16 bases lay in between. The CDR3 region has the DNA TGCAGCGTTGAAAGGACGGGGGATCGAATGAACACTGAAGCTTTCTTT. Translation: CSVERTGDRMNTEAFF.

This rearrangement joins TRBV5-1 to TRBJ2-7, with TRBD2 identical over 16 bases. V lost 3 bases and J lost 1; bases outside the gene matches: 4. Per germline, CDR1 SGHRS and CDR2 YFSETQ. The CDR3 extends over 17 amino acids. The CDR3 nucleotides read TGCGCCAGCAGCTGGGGACTAGCGGGGGGGCTATCCTACGAGCAGTACTTC. It is translated as CASSWGLAGGLSYEQYF.

This chain connects TRBV4-1 to TRBJ1-1; possibly TRBD1 for D (5 bases). The V end lost 1 base, the J end lost 0 bases, and 12 bases lay between the germline ends. CDR3 size: 16 residues. Germline V gene lookup returns CDR1 MGHRA and CDR2 YSYEKL. CDR3 DNA: TGCGCCAGCAGCCAAGGATACAGGCGCATGAACACTGAAGCTTTCTTT. This gives the protein CASSQGYRRMNTEAFF.

CDR3 protein: CASSLTGVRKGYTF. The CDR3 DNA sequence: TGTGCCAGCAGCTTGACAGGGGTGAGGAAAGGCTACACCTTC. The rearrangement links TRBV5-6 to TRBJ1-2; 7 bases match TRBD1. The length of the CDR3 is 14 residues. Looked up from germline, CDR1 is SGHDT and CDR2 is YYEEEE. The V segment lost 1 base and the J segment 8 bases; nucleotides outside the gene matches: 8.

The chain combines TRBV29-1 with TRBJ1-3; 8 nucleotides line up with TRBD1. Germline trimming cut 2 bases from V and 7 bases from J; bases unmatched to any gene: 7. The CDR3 sequence is 14 residues long. Germline lookup yields CDR1 SQVTM and CDR2 ANQGSEA. CDR3 in DNA: TGCAGCGTTGAATTGGTGACAGGGGTGAACACCATATATTTT. Its translation is CSVELVTGVNTIYF.

This clone came up once. The chain carries TRBV19 and TRBJ2-7; 7 bases align to TRBD1. Per the germline V gene, CDR1 is LNHDA and CDR2 is SQIVND (reference sequence). This CDR3 comprises 14 residues. J gave up 0 bases and V 3 bases, and 2 bases lay outside the gene matches. In nucleotides, the CDR3 is TGTGCCAGTAGTATCGGACAGGTCTCCTACGAGCAGTACTTC. Translated, it gives CASSIGQVSYEQYF.

The rearrangement joins TRBV9 to TRBJ1-2; D possibly corresponds to TRBD1 (5 bases). Trimming stripped 0 bases from V and 4 bases from J, with 13 bases between. The CDR3 consists of 15 residues. Germline CDR1 and CDR2: SGDLS and YYNGEE. The CDR3 region has the DNA TGTGCCAGCAGCGTAGGCAGAGCAGGGATCTATGGCTACACCTTC. Protein sequence: CASSVGRAGIYGYTF.

This chain links TRBV6-1 with TRBJ2-1; 11 positions agree with TRBD2. Germline values: CDR1 MNHNS, CDR2 SASEGT. The J segment lost 8 bases and the V segment lost 4 bases, leaving 10 bases of the junction unmatched. The CDR3 consists of 16 residues. The CDR3 loop is CASSVAGGPGTHEQFF. As DNA, the CDR3 is TGTGCCAGCAGTGTAGCGGGGGGGCCAGGGACCCATGAGCAGTTCTTC.

This chain uses TRBV6-6 with TRBJ2-3, with 9 bases fitting TRBD2. Trimming removed 10 bases from V and 4 bases from J; junction bases left unmatched: 6. This CDR3 is built from 13 residues. The germline V gene has CDR1 MNHNY and CDR2 SVGAGI (reference sequence). DNA of the CDR3: TGTGCCACCTTAGCGGGGGTGGCAGATACGCAGTATTTT. Its translation is CATLAGVADTQYF.

The chain employs TRBV6-6 and TRBJ1-1; possible D gene TRBD1, 5 bases. Germline assignment: CDR1 MNHNY and CDR2 SVGAGI (reference sequence). This CDR3 region has 13 residues. V lost 2 bases to trimming and J lost 1 base, with 5 bases between them. The CDR3: CASSYQGNTEAFF. For the CDR3, the DNA is TGTGCCAGCAGTTACCAGGGGAACACTGAAGCTTTCTTT.

This rearrangement joins TRBV29-1 to TRBJ1-1; 7 bases are shared with TRBD1. This CDR3 is built from 13 residues. Germline V gene data show CDR1 as SQVTM and CDR2 as ANQGSEA. V lost 3 bases, J lost 4 bases, and 5 bases stayed unmatched. The CDR3 region has the DNA TGCAGCGTTGATAAGGCAGGGGGCACTGAAGCTTTCTTT. It codes for CSVDKAGGTEAFF.